A single sample gave rise to the 21 T cell receptor beta chains below, sequenced in a study of vaccination and CD4 T cells after COVID-19. Sequencing of the DNA from cultured CD4+ T cells was carried out with the Oncomine TCR Beta short-read assay. MiXCR was run by TCRdb on the PCR reads, yielding one entry per CDR3 protein. The data contain about 5,000 distinct CDR3 sequences, 60% of them seen just once; the ten biggest clones take up about a third. Their specific antigens are unknown. Regarding treatment: roughly 10-day PBMC culture with coronavirus spike peptide pools or control peptides (ViraFEST assay). The unexposed donor's CD4+ T cells were collected before the COVID-19 pandemic (2011-2018). Material: CD4+ T cells from blood, cultured in vitro. These receptors were taken from a human donor in good health.

V gene TRBV19 combines with J gene TRBJ1-5; TRBD1 is a possible D gene (5 bases). Looked up from germline, CDR1 is LNHDA and CDR2 is SQIVND (reference sequence). The CDR3 has 15 residues. V was cut by 5 bases and J by 1 base, with 12 bases left in between. The CDR3 reads CASSSGPRSNQPQHF. CDR3 bases: TGTGCCAGTAGTTCGGGACCCAGAAGCAATCAGCCCCAGCATTTT.

The J gene is TRBJ1-3, the V gene TRBV28; D is unclear. CDR1 MDHEN and CDR2 SYDVKM come from the germline V gene. V was cut by 3 bases and J by 5 bases, with 14 bases left in between. The CDR3 is 15 amino acids. For the CDR3, the DNA is TGTGCCAGCAGTTTCGGTAGTCCCGGGCGAAACACCATATATTTT. Amino acid sequence: CASSFGSPGRNTIYF.

The rearrangement links TRBV6-1 to TRBJ2-2; D is unclear. V lost 5 bases and J 6 bases, leaving 7 bases between the germline ends. Germline V gives CDR1 MNHNS, CDR2 SASEGT. The CDR3 has 12 residues. CDR3 residues: CASSTRPGELFF. CDR3 coding DNA: TGTGCCAGCAGTACCCGACCCGGGGAGCTGTTTTTT.

With respect to this clonotype: At one end the junction does not follow the germline gene, possibly because of a read error. This chain connects TRBV7-2 to TRBJ1-6; no clear D gene. CDR3 length: 13 residues. Germline CDR1 is SGHTA and CDR2 is FQGNSA. The CDR3 here is CASSLGTNSPLHF. DNA for the CDR3: TGTGCCAGCAGCTTAGGAACGAATTCGCCCCTCCACTTT.

This chain joins TRBV29-1 and TRBJ2-7; D call uncertain. V shed 3 bases and J shed 0 bases, with 9 bases lying between them. Per germline, CDR1 SQVTM and CDR2 ANQGSEA. CDR3 length: 13 amino acids. The CDR3 loop reads CSVEGYSSYEQYF. The CDR3, as DNA: TGCAGCGTTGAGGGGTATAGCTCCTACGAGCAGTACTTC.

The J gene is TRBJ2-2, the V gene TRBV27; D is uncertain. The V end lost 1 base, the J end lost 4 bases, and 4 bases lay between the germline ends. The CDR3 is 13 amino acids. The germline gives CDR1 MNHEY, CDR2 SMNVEV (reference sequence). For the CDR3, the DNA is TGTGCCAGCAGTTTATTGGGCACCGGGGAGCTGTTTTTT. Protein product: CASSLLGTGELFF.

The count of this clonotype is one. The chain links TRBV7-9 to TRBJ1-2, with a tentative D call TRBD1 (5 bases). The CDR3 contains 14 residues. Germline CDR1 is SEHNR and CDR2 is FQNEAQ (reference sequence). Trimming cost V 5 bases and J 4 bases, with 14 bases left between them. CDR3: CASSPRQQLYGYTF. The CDR3 coding sequence is TGTGCCAGCAGCCCAAGACAGCAGCTCTATGGCTACACCTTC. The complete variable domain, with remaining parts taken from reference TRBV7-9 and TRBJ1-2, reads DTGVSQNPRHKITKRGQNVTFRCDPISEHNRLYWYRQTLGQGPEFLTYFQNEAQLEKSRLLSDRFSAERPKGSFSTLEIQRTEQGDSAMYLCASSPRQQLYGYTFGSGTRLTVV.

The genes are TRBV24-1 and TRBJ2-3; D unclear. Germline loops: CDR1 KGHDR, CDR2 SFDVKD. The CDR3 has 14 residues. V was trimmed by 0 bases and J by 0 bases, leaving 3 bases between them. CDR3 loop: CATSDLRSTDTQYF. The CDR3 nucleotides are TGTGCCACCAGTGATTTGAGGAGCACAGATACGCAGTATTTT.

The chain employs TRBV12-3 or TRBV12-4 and TRBJ1-2; D is undetermined. The CDR3 runs to 13 residues. V lost 5 bases and J lost 0, with 7 bases in between. CDR3 nucleotides: TGTGCCAGCAGTCTGACAACTAACTATGGCTACACCTTC. Its protein is CASSLTTNYGYTF.

The gene calls are TRBV19 and TRBJ1-6, with a weak D call TRBD1 (6 bases). Germline CDR1 is LNHDA and CDR2 is SQIVND (reference sequence). V gave up 5 bases and J gave up 7 bases, with 15 bases separating them. The CDR3 runs 15 residues. CDR3 region: CASSLQGGNNSPLHF. The CDR3 bases are TGTGCCAGTAGTCTACAGGGAGGCAACAATTCACCCCTCCACTTT.

J is TRBJ2-1 and V is TRBV5-4; D call uncertain. Trimming removed 0 bases at V and 6 bases at J, with 7 bases between. The CDR3 consists of 13 residues. The V gene's germline CDR1 is SGHNT and CDR2 YYREEE (reference sequence). CDR3 coding DNA: TGTGCCAGCAGCTTGGCCGATAGCAATGAGCAGTTCTTC. Encoded protein: CASSLADSNEQFF. The full variable domain, its missing parts supplied by reference TRBV5-4 and TRBJ2-1, is ETGVTQSPTHLIKTRGQQVTLRCSSQSGHNTVSWYQQALGQGPQFIFQYYREEENGRGNFPPRFSGLQFPNYSSELNVNALELDDSALYLCASSLADSNEQFFGPGTRLTVL.

This clonotype was found a few times. The rearrangement uses TRBV20-1 and TRBJ1-2; 11 positions agree with TRBD1. J was trimmed by 3 bases and V by 1 base; bases with no gene match: 7. The CDR3 extends over 16 amino acids. CDR1 DFQATT and CDR2 SNEGSKA come from the germline V gene (reference sequence). The CDR3 sequence: CSARVVGTGGYYGYTF. The CDR3 coding sequence is TGCAGTGCTAGAGTCGTAGGGACAGGGGGGTACTATGGCTACACCTTC.

The J gene is TRBJ2-7, the V gene TRBV7-9; 8 positions match TRBD1. Germline loops: CDR1 SEHNR, CDR2 FQNEAQ (reference sequence). The CDR3 sequence is 12 residues long. V lost 1 base, J lost 9 bases, and 2 bases stayed unmatched. In nucleotides, the CDR3 is TGTGCCAGCAGCTTAGTACAGGGGGGGCAGTACTTC. It is translated as CASSLVQGGQYF.

A few counts support this clonotype. The rearrangement uses TRBV6-1 and TRBJ2-3; TRBD1 matches at 7 bases. CDR1 and CDR2 from the germline V gene are MNHNS and SASEGT. Unmatched junction bases numbered 13, after V lost 7 bases and J lost 3 bases. The CDR3 spans 16 residues. The CDR3 sequence is CASKTLTGFATDTQYF. The CDR3 nucleotides read TGTGCCAGCAAAACTCTGACAGGGTTTGCAACAGATACGCAGTATTTT.

The genes are TRBV15 and TRBJ2-7, with 9 positions matching TRBD1. With V trimmed by 0 bases and J by 4 bases, 7 bases remained unmatched. This CDR3 contains 16 residues. Germline assignment: CDR1 LNHNV and CDR2 YYDKDF (reference sequence). The CDR3 bases are TGTGCCACCAGCAGAGATGGGACAGGGTCACCTTACGAGCAGTACTTC. Its translation is CATSRDGTGSPYEQYF.

The chain is built from TRBV5-1 and TRBJ1-6, with a tentative D call TRBD1 (5 bases). CDR1 SGHRS and CDR2 YFSETQ come from the germline V gene. The V and J ends lost 4 bases and 7 bases respectively, with 12 bases between them. The CDR3 loop spans 14 amino acids. Written as DNA, the CDR3 is TGCGCCAGCAGCGGGGAGAGACAGAATTCACCCCTCCACTTT. Protein: CASSGERQNSPLHF.

There are a few counts of this clonotype. The chain carries TRBV10-1 and TRBJ1-2; D is unresolved. The CDR3 extends over 12 amino acids. The ends were cut back, 6 bases at V and 4 bases at J, with 9 bases in the middle. Germline V lookup: CDR1 WNHNN, CDR2 SYGVQD (reference sequence). The CDR3 coding sequence is TGCGCCAGCAGCTCGGACGGCTATGGCTACACCTTC. Encoded protein: CASSSDGYGYTF.

V and J are TRBV10-3 and TRBJ1-5; the D is unclear. Germline loops: CDR1 ENHRY, CDR2 SYGVKD. V was pared by 0 bases and J by 4 bases, with 16 bases between. This CDR3 has 17 amino acids. The CDR3 DNA reads as TGTGCCATCAGTGAGTCGAGGGCCGCCATTCGGAATCAGCCCCAGCATTTT. It specifies CAISESRAAIRNQPQHF.

J is TRBJ2-2 and V is TRBV28, with D hard to call. The CDR3 is made up of 15 amino acids. Germline CDR1 MDHEN, CDR2 SYDVKM. Trimming left V 6 bases short and J 0 bases short, with 11 bases between. The CDR3 is CASSTGQANTGELFF. CDR3 nucleotides: TGTGCCAGCAGCACGGGCCAGGCGAACACCGGGGAGCTGTTTTTT.

V and J are TRBV28 and TRBJ1-1, with 7 bases matching TRBD1. Unmatched junction bases numbered 6, after V lost 8 bases and J lost 0 bases. Germline-derived CDR1 and CDR2 are MDHEN and SYDVKM. This CDR3 is built from 14 residues. Here the CDR3 DNA reads TGTGCCAGCGCGAAGGGGGCCCTGAACACTGAAGCTTTCTTT. Translation gives CASAKGALNTEAFF.

The rearrangement uses TRBV7-8 and TRBJ2-1; no clear D gene. Between the trimmed V and J ends, which lost 1 base and 6 bases, there was a span of 4 bases. CDR1 and CDR2 from the germline V gene are SGHVS and FQNEAQ. CDR3 length equals 12 residues. CDR3: CASSLVINEQFF. The CDR3 nucleotides are TGTGCCAGCAGCTTAGTTATCAATGAGCAGTTCTTC. The full variable domain, completed using reference TRBV7-8 and TRBJ2-1, is GAGVSQSPRYKVAKRGQDVALRCDPISGHVSLFWYQQALGQGPEFLTYFQNEAQLDKSGLPSDRFFAERPEGSVSTLKIQRTQQEDSAVYLCASSLVINEQFFGPGTRLTVL.